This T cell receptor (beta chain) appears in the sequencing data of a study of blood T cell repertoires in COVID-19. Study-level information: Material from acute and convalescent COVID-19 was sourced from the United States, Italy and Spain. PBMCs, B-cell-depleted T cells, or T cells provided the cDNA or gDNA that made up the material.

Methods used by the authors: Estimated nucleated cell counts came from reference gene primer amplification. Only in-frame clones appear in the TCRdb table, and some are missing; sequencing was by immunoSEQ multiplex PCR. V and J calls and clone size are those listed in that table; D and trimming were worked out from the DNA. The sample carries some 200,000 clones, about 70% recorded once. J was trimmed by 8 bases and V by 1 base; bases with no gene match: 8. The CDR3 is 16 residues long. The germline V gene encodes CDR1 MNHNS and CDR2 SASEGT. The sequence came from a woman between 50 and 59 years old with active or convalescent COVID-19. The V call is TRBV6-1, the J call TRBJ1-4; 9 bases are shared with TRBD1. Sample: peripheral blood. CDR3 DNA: TGTGCCAGCAGTGAAGGGACAGGGGTACTACGGGAAAAACTGTTTTTT. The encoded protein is CASSEGTGVLREKLFF.